This paragraph covers one TCR beta chain sequence. Antigen: not known. Repertoires were generated with immunoSEQ multiplex PCR, while TCRdb's copy carries only in-frame clones and drops some. The table shows about 1,000 clones, with 50% to 80% occurring only once. J was trimmed by 6 bases and V by 6 bases; bases with no gene match: 10. Per the germline V gene, CDR1 is PRHDT and CDR2 is FYEKMQ (reference sequence). The length of the CDR3 is 14 residues. This sample stems from a study of the immune and genomic landscape of osteosarcoma. The overall study: Around 71% presented with localized disease at diagnosis. Broader study findings: Compared with cold C1, the hot C3 cluster had higher, still-low clonality. Clonality was low: mean roughly 0.09, highest more than 0.27, suggesting limited expansion.

Osteosarcoma specimens were post-treatment primary, local recurrence and metastasis tumors from poor-prognosis patients. Source material: tumor tissue from a local recurrence in the femur. The chain has TRBV13 and TRBJ1-2, with 7 positions matching TRBD1. This TCR came from a man in his sixties or seventies with osteosarcoma. The CDR3 sequence is CASSKGAPSNGYTF. DNA for the CDR3: TGTGCCAGCAGTAAGGGGGCGCCGTCCAATGGCTACACCTTC. The entire variable domain, with the rest obtained from reference TRBV13 and TRBJ1-2, is as follows: AAGVIQSPRHLIKEKRETATLKCYPIPRHDTVYWYQQGPGQDPQFLISFYEKMQSDKGSIPDRFSAQQFSDYHSELNMSSLELGDSALYFCASSKGAPSNGYTFGSGTRLTVV.